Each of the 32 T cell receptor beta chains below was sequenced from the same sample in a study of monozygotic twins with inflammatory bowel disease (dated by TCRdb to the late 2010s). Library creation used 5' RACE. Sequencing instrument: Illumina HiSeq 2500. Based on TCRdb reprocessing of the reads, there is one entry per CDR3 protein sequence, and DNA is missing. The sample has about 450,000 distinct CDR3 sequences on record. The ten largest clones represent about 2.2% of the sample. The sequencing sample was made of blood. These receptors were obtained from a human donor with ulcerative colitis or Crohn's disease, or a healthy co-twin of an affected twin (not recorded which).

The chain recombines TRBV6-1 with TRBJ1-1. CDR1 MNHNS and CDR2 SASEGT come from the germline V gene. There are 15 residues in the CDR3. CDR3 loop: CASHDRVGGITEAFF.

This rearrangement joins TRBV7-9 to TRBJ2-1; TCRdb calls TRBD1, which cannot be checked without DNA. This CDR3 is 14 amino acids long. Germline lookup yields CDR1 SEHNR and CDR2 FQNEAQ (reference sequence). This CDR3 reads CASSFRDRGIEQFF. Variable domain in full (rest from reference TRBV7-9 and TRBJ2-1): DTGVSQNPRHKITKRGQNVTFRCDPISEHNRLYWYRQTLGQGPEFLTYFQNEAQLEKSRLLSDRFSAERPKGSFSTLEIQRTEQGDSAMYLCASSFRDRGIEQFFGPGTRLTVL.

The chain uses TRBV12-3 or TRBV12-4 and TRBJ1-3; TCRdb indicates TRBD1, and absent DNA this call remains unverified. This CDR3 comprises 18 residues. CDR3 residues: CASSLSLGGASSGNTIYF.

The CDR3 loop reads CATSDLNRNEQFF. V gene TRBV24-1 combines with J gene TRBJ2-1. This CDR3 is 13 amino acids long. The germline V gene has CDR1 KGHDR and CDR2 SFDVKD.

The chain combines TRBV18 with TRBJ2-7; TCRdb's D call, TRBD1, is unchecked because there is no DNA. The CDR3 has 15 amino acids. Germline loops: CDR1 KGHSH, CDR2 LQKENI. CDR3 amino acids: CASSLGQGKSYEQYF.

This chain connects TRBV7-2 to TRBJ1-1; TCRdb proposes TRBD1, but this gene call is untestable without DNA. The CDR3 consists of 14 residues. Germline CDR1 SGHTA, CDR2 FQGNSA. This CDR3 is CASSLEGALSRAFF.

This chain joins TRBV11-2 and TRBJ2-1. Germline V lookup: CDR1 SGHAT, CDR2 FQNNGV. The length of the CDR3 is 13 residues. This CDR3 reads CASSLVQDNEQFF.

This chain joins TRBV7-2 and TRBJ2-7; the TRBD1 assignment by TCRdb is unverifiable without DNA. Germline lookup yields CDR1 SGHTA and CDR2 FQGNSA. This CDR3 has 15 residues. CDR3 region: CASSPGQNGAYEQYF. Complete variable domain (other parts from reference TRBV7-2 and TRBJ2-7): GAGVSQSPSNKVTEKGKDVELRCDPISGHTALYWYRQSLGQGLEFLIYFQGNSAPDKSGLPSDRFSAERTGGSVSTLTIQRTQQEDSAVYLCASSPGQNGAYEQYFGPGTRLTVT.

CDR3 in amino acids: CASREFSDGGRGTQYF. The rearrangement joins TRBV28 to TRBJ2-3; the D call of TRBD1 rests on TCRdb alone, since no DNA is present to check it. The length of the CDR3 is 16 residues. Germline lookup yields CDR1 MDHEN and CDR2 SYDVKM.

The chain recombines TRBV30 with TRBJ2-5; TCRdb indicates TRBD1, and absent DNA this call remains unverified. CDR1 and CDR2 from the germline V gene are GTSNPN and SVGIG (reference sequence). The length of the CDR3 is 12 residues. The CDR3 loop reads CAWTPKEETQYF. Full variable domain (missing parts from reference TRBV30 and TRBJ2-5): SQTIHQWPATLVQPVGSPLSLECTVEGTSNPNLYWYRQAAGRGLQLLFYSVGIGQISSEVPQNLSASRPQDRQFILSSKKLLLSDSGFYLCAWTPKEETQYFGPGTRLLVL.

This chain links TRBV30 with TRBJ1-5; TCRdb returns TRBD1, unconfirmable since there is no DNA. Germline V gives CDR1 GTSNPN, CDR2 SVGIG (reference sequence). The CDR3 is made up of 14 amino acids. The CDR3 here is CAWSSTGAPWAQHF.

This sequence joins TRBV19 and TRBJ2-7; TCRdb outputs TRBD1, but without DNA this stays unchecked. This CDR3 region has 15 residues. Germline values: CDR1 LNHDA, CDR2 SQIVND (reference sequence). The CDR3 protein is CASSSWDGGRYEQYF.

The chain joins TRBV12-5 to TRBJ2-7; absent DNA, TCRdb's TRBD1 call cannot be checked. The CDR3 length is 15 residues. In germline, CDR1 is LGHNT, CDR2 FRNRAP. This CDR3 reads CASGWGDRETYEQYF.

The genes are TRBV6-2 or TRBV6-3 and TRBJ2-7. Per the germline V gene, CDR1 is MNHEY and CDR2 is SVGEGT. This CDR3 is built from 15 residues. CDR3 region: CASSSLVSSTYEQYF.

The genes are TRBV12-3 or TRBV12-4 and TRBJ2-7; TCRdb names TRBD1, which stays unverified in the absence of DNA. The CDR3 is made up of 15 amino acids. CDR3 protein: CDSSLAGGPSYEQYF.

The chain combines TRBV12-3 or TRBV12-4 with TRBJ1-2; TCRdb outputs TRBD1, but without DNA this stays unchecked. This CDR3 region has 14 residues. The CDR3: CASSLIGGSYGYTF.

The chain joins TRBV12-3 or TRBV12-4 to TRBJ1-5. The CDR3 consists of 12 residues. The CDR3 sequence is CASSLGYQPQHF.

The CDR3 sequence: CVSTSQGMNTEAFF. The rearrangement joins TRBV7-2 to TRBJ1-1; TCRdb lists TRBD1, though no DNA is available to test this call. The CDR3 loop spans 14 amino acids. Germline V CDR1 and CDR2: SGHTA, FQGNSA.

The CDR3 region is CASRLTESSGYTF. The V gene is TRBV12-3 or TRBV12-4, the J gene TRBJ1-2. The length of the CDR3 is 13 residues.

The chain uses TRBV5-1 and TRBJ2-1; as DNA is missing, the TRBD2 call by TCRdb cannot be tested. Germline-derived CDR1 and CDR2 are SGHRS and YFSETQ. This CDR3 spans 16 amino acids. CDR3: CASSLVAGGPFDDQFF.

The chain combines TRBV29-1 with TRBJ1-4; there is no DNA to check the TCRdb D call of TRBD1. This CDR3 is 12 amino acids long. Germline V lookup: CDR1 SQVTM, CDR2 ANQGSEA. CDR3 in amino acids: CAGTEHNEKLFF.

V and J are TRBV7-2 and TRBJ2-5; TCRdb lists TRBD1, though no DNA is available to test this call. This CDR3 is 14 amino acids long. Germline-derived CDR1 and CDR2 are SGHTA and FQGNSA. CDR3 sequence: CASSLVQGRETQYF.

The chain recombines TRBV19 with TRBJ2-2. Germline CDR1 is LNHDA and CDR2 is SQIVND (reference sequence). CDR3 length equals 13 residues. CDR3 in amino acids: CASSILGSGELFF.

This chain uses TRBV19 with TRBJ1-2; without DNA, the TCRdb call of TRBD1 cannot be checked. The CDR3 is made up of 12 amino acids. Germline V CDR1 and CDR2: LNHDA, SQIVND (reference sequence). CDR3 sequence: CASSRGLSGYTF.

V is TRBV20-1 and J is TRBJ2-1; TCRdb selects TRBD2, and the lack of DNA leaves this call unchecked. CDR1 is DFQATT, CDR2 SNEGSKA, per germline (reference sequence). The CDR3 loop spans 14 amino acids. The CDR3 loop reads CSAVGLAGAHEQFF.

CDR3 loop: CASSLNGGSYNEQFF. This chain connects TRBV5-1 to TRBJ2-1; TCRdb designates TRBD1, a call that cannot be tested without DNA. The CDR3 is 15 amino acids. CDR1 and CDR2 from the germline V gene are SGHRS and YFSETQ.

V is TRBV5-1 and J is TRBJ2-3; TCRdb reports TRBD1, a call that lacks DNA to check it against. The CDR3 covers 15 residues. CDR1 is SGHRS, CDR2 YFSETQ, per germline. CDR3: CASSSGQVVADTQYF.

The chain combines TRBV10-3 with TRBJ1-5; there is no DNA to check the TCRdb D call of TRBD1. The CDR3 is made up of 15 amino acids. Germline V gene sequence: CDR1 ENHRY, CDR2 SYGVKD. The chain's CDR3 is CAISESLGAGQPQHF.

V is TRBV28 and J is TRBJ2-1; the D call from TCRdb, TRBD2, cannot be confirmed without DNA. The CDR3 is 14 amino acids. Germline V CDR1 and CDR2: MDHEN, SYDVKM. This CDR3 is CASTFLAGDNEQFF.

The CDR3 loop is CASSPGTLRGTEAFF. This rearrangement joins TRBV7-9 to TRBJ1-1; the D gene TCRdb calls, TRBD1, cannot be checked with no DNA. Germline CDR1 is SEHNR and CDR2 is FQNEAQ (reference sequence). The CDR3 has 15 residues.

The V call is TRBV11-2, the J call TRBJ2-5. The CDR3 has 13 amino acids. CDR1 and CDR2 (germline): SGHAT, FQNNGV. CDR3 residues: CASSLMRQETQYF.

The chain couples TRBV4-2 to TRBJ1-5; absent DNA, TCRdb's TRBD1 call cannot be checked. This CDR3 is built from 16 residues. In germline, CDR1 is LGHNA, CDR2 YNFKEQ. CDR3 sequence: CASSPGQAGGYQPQHF.